This section outlines one T cell receptor (beta chain) sequence together with its context. Its antigen is still unknown. Possible read error: a much larger clone is one base away. This sample is part of a study of tumor-infiltrating lymphocytes in primary liver carcinoma. Study information: Patients were both men and women, whose ages ran from 30 to 69 years. The number of productive TCRbeta reads per sample ranged from roughly 3.65 to 7.5 million and was similar across tissue types. Whole-study results and caveats: Whereas tumor region pairs overlapped more, tumor-adjacent and tumor-blood pairs overlapped less.

A primer matching the constant region was used to make TCR beta cDNA from around 460 ng of total RNA. What produced the TCR beta libraries was three nested multiplex PCR rounds using slightly modified ARM-PCR. TRBV1-TRBV30 forward primers and a C-beta reverse primer were used in the first two PCR rounds, which each ran for ten to eleven cycles. MiXCR, applied by TCRdb to the multiplex PCR reads, yields one record per CDR3 protein. The table shows approximately 320,000 distinct CDR3 sequences, with more than 55% occurring only once. The length of the CDR3 is 15 residues. With V trimmed by 3 bases and J by 8 bases, 6 bases remained unmatched. Extraction also yielded germline DNA, while blood RNA was obtained from unsorted whole blood.

The sample was peripheral blood. This rearrangement joins TRBV12-3 or TRBV12-4 to TRBJ2-1, with 11 bases matching TRBD1. This sequence was found in a woman in her twenties or thirties with primary liver carcinoma and hepatitis B virus infection. CDR3 DNA sequence: TGTGCCAGCAGTTTCCCGGACAGGGGGCTGGATGAGCAGTTCTTC. It translates to CASSFPDRGLDEQFF.